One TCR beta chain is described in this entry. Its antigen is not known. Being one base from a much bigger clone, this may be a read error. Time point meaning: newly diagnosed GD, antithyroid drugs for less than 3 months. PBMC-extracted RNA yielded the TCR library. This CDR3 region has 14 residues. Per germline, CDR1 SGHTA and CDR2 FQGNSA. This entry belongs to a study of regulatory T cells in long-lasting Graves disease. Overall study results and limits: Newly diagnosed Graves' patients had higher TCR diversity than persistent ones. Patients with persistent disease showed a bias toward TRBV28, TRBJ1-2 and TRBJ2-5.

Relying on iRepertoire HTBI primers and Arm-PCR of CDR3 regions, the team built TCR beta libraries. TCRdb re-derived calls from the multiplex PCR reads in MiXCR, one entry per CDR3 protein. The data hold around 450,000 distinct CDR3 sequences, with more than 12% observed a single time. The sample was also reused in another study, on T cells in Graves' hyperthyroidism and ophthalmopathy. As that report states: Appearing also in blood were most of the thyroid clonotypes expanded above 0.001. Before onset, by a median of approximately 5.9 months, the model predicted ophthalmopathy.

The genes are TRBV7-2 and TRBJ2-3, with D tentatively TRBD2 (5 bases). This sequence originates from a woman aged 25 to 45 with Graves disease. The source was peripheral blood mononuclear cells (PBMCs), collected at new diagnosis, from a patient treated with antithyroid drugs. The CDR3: CASSGGSSTDTRYF. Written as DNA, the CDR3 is TGTGCCAGCAGCGGAGGTTCTAGCACAGATACGCGGTATTTT. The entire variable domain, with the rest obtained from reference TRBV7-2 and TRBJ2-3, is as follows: GAGVSQSPSNKVTEKGKDVELRCDPISGHTALYWYRQSLGQGLEFLIYFQGNSAPDKSGLPSDRFSAERTGGSVSTLTIQRTQQEDSAVYLCASSGGSSTDTRYFGPGTRLTVL.